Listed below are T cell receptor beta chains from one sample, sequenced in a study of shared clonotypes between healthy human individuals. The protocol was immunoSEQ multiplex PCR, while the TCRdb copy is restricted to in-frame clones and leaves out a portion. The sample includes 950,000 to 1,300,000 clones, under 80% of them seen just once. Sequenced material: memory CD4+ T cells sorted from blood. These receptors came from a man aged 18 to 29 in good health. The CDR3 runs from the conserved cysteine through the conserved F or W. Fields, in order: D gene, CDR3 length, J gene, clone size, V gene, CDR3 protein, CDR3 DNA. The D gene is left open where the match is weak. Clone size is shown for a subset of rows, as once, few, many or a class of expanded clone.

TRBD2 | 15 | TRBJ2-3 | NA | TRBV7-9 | CASSPGLAGADTQYF | TGTGCCAGCAGCCCTGGACTAGCGGGAGCAGATACGCAGTATTTT
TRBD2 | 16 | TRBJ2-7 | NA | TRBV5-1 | CASSLVGGGFLYEQYF | TGCGCCAGCAGCTTGGTGGGCGGGGGGTTCCTCTACGAGCAGTACTTC
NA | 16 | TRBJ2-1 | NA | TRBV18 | CASSPLPRVRGNEQFF | TGTGCCAGCTCACCCTTGCCCAGGGTGCGGGGCAATGAGCAGTTCTTC
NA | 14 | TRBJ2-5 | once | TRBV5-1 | CASSYSAGQETQYF | TGCGCCAGCAGCTACTCGGCGGGGCAAGAGACCCAGTACTTC
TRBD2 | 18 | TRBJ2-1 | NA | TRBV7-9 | CASSPGTSGRALWDEQFF | TGTGCCAGCAGCCCTGGGACTAGCGGGAGGGCTTTATGGGATGAGCAGTTCTTC
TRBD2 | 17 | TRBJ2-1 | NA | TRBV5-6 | CASSLVTGGFGFHEQFF | TGTGCCAGCAGCTTGGTTACGGGAGGCTTCGGGTTCCATGAGCAGTTCTTC
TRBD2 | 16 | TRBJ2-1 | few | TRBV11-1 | CASSFGRGTSYNEQFF | TGTGCCAGCAGCTTTGGGCGGGGGACCTCCTACAATGAGCAGTTCTTC
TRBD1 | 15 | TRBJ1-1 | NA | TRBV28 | CASRLGQAGRTEAFF | TGTGCCAGCAGACTAGGACAGGCGGGGCGCACTGAAGCTTTCTTT
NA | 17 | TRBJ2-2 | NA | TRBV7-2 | CASSPRGGSVGHGELFF | TGTGCCAGCAGCCCCCGTGGGGGTTCTGTTGGTCACGGGGAGCTGTTTTTT
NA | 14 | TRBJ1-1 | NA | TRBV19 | CASKNWAGQTEAFF | TGTGCCAGCAAAAACTGGGCCGGACAAACTGAAGCTTTCTTT
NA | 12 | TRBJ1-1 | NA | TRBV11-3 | CASSPGDTEAFF | TGTGCCAGCAGCCCGGGGGACACTGAAGCTTTCTTT
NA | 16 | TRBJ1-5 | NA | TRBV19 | CASRYKKAGLNQPQHF | TGTGCCAGTAGGTACAAAAAGGCAGGCCTCAATCAGCCCCAGCATTTT
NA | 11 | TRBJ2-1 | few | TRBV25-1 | CASSEGVEQFF | TGTGCCAGCAGTGAAGGGGTTGAGCAGTTCTTC